A selection of T cell receptor beta chains follows, all from one sample in a study of response to subunit inactivated influenza vaccine. A single record per CDR3 protein comes from TCRdb applying MiXCR to the RT-PCR reads. In the table there are hundreds of thousands of distinct CDR3 sequences, approximately 12% of which are singletons. Specimen: PBMCs from blood, collected on the day of vaccination. The receptors were gathered from a man between 50 and 59 years old who received an inactivated influenza vaccine. The CDR3 runs from the conserved cysteine through the conserved F or W. A D gene is named only where the DNA matches it firmly. A row's size may be missing; if present it is once, few, many or a size class.

d_call	v_call	clone_size	j_call	cdr3_nt	cdr3_aa
.	TRBV15	.	TRBJ2-7	TGTGCCACCAGCAGGGGAGACGGTACCTCCTACGAGCAGTACTTC	CATSRGDGTSYEQYF
.	TRBV7-2	few	TRBJ2-2	TGTGCCAGCAGCTTGGAGCTAACCGGGGAGCTGTTTTTT	CASSLELTGELFF
.	TRBV5-6	.	TRBJ1-2	TGTGCCAGCAGCAAGACAGTAATGGGTGGCTACACCTTC	CASSKTVMGGYTF
TRBD2	TRBV11-2	.	TRBJ2-5	TGTGCCAGCAGCTTAGAGTATAGCGGGGGAGAGACCCAGTACTTC	CASSLEYSGGETQYF
.	TRBV7-2	many	TRBJ1-5	TGTGCCAGCAGCTCCTGGGACAATCAGCCCCAGCATTTT	CASSSWDNQPQHF
.	TRBV20-1	many	TRBJ2-7	TGCAGTGCTAGAGAAGGACAGTATGCGCACTTC	CSAREGQYAHF
.	TRBV5-1	few	TRBJ2-2	TGCGCCAGCAGTGACACCGCGAACACCGGGGAGCTGTTTTTT	CASSDTANTGELFF
TRBD1	TRBV3-1	many	TRBJ1-1	TGTGCCAGCAGCTCGCGACAGGGCACTGAAGCTTTCTTT	CASSSRQGTEAFF
TRBD1	TRBV28	many	TRBJ2-3	TGTGCCAGCAGTTTAGACAGGGGCCCAGATACGCAGTATTTT	CASSLDRGPDTQYF
.	TRBV7-9	.	TRBJ2-1	TGTGCCAGCACATTGCGCAATGAGCAGTTCTTC	CASTLRNEQFF
TRBD2	TRBV7-9	few	TRBJ2-3	TGTGCCAGCAGCTACATCCTAGCGGGAGGTTCAGATACGCAGTATTTT	CASSYILAGGSDTQYF
TRBD2	TRBV27	.	TRBJ2-2	TGTGCCAGCAGTTTGTTCCCCGGGACTAGCCGGACCGGGGAGCTGTTTTTT	CASSLFPGTSRTGELFF
TRBD2	TRBV20-1	many	TRBJ2-1	TGCAGTGCTAGTAGCGGGTTCTACAATGAGCAGTTCTTC	CSASSGFYNEQFF
TRBD2	TRBV20-1	.	TRBJ2-2	TGCAGTGCTCCGAGCTGGCGGGAGGGCCTGAACACCGGGGAGCTGTTTTTT	CSAPSWREGLNTGELFF
.	TRBV9	.	TRBJ1-1	TGTGCCAGCAGCTCCTGGGGAGGGGAGATAACTGAAGCTTTCTTT	CASSSWGGEITEAFF
.	TRBV4-2	.	TRBJ1-5	TGTGCCAGCAGCCAAGGAGGACGGCAAGGGGAGCCCCAGCATTTT	CASSQGGRQGEPQHF
.	TRBV5-1	many	TRBJ1-6	TGCGCCAGCAGCTTCGGGAGCTATAATTCACCCCTCCACTTT	CASSFGSYNSPLHF
.	TRBV6-1	few	TRBJ1-5	TGTGCCAGCAGTGAAGCGCGGAATAGCAATCAGCCCCAGCATTTT	CASSEARNSNQPQHF
.	TRBV12-3/TRBV12-4	few	TRBJ2-2	TGTGCCAGCACCCTGCCAGGGGCTACCACCGGGGAGCTGTTTTTT	CASTLPGATTGELFF
TRBD1	TRBV3-1	.	TRBJ2-4	TGTGCCAGCAGCCTCAGCAGGGGGCTAGCCAAAAACATTCAGTACTTC	CASSLSRGLAKNIQYF
.	TRBV12-3/TRBV12-4	few	TRBJ1-4	TGTGCCAGCAGTCCACCGGCCGGGAGCCTCGTAGGTGAAAAACTGTTTTTT	CASSPPAGSLVGEKLFF
TRBD1	TRBV6-5	many	TRBJ1-2	TGTGCCAGCAGTTATAATCACCGGGACAGCTATGGCTACACCTTC	CASSYNHRDSYGYTF
TRBD1	TRBV5-1	few	TRBJ2-5	TGCGCCAGCAGCCGTAACAGGGGGCAGCCAGGGGAGACCCAGTACTTC	CASSRNRGQPGETQYF
.	TRBV11-2	.	TRBJ2-7	TGTGCCAGCAGCGCCCCCGCGGACTACGAGCAGTACTTC	CASSAPADYEQYF
.	TRBV6-5	many	TRBJ2-1	TGTGCCAGCAGTTACTCGTTCTACAATGAGCAGTTCTTC	CASSYSFYNEQFF
TRBD2	TRBV2	many	TRBJ2-3	TGTGCCAGCACTCCCTTCGGGGGGGATTACACAGATACGCAGTATTTT	CASTPFGGDYTDTQYF
TRBD2	TRBV5-4	.	TRBJ2-1	TGTGCCAGCAGCTTGACGATAGACCTTTTGGGACTAGCGGGAAGATACAATGAGCAGTTCTTC	CASSLTIDLLGLAGRYNEQFF
.	TRBV30	few	TRBJ1-5	TGTGCCTGGAGTGTAGGGGGACATAGCAATCAGCCCCAGCATTTT	CAWSVGGHSNQPQHF
TRBD2	TRBV11-2	.	TRBJ2-1	TGTGCCAGCAGCTTAGATATGGGGACTAGCGGGAATGAGCAGTTCTTC	CASSLDMGTSGNEQFF
.	TRBV4-2	many	TRBJ2-1	TGTGCCAGCAGCCAAGATGGAGCGTGGGATGAGCAGTTCTTC	CASSQDGAWDEQFF
TRBD2	TRBV20-1	few	TRBJ2-7	TGCAGTGCTAGCGAGGGTGGGACTAGAAGGTACGAGCAGTACTTC	CSASEGGTRRYEQYF
TRBD2	TRBV3-1	few	TRBJ2-2	TGTGCCAGCAGCGGCCTAGCGGGGGAGAACACCGGGGAGCTGTTTTTT	CASSGLAGENTGELFF
TRBD1	TRBV7-7	once	TRBJ2-5	TGTGCCAGCAGCTCCGGACAGGGACGGTGGGGGACCCAGTACTTC	CASSSGQGRWGTQYF
.	TRBV10-3	.	TRBJ1-1	TGTGCCACCGACCAAGGCAGAGGAAACACTGAAGCTTTCTTT	CATDQGRGNTEAFF
TRBD2	TRBV7-2	few	TRBJ2-7	TGTGCCAGCACCCCGGCTAGCGGGACGATCTACGAGCAGTACTTC	CASTPASGTIYEQYF
.	TRBV6-5	.	TRBJ2-5	TGTGCCAGCAGTTCTCCCCCGGGACAAGGTTTGGGGACCCAGTACTTC	CASSSPPGQGLGTQYF
TRBD2	TRBV9	few	TRBJ2-7	TGTGCCAGCAGCGTAGTGCCCAGCGGGGGGCTATCGGTGCAGTACTTC	CASSVVPSGGLSVQYF
.	TRBV9	many	TRBJ2-7	TGTGCCAGCAGCCCCAGGGGCCACTCCCCCCCACGCCAAAACGAGCAGTACTTC	CASSPRGHSPPRQNEQYF
.	TRBV7-9	.	TRBJ2-7	TGTGCCAGCAGCTTAGCGTTGGGGGGCCGAGGAAACGAGCAGTACTTC	CASSLALGGRGNEQYF
.	TRBV29-1	few	TRBJ1-2	TGCAGCGCCCTGGGACTCTCCTTTGGCTACACCTTC	CSALGLSFGYTF
.	TRBV5-1	few	TRBJ1-1	TGCGCCTCTCACGTTGGGACGGACATGAACACTGAAGCTTTCTTT	CASHVGTDMNTEAFF
TRBD2	TRBV12-3/TRBV12-4	many	TRBJ2-2	TGTGCCAGCAGTCAAGGACTAGGGGCCGGGGAGCTGTTTTTT	CASSQGLGAGELFF
.	TRBV4-3	.	TRBJ1-6	TGCGCCAGCAGCCAAGTTACAGGGAGGAGTTCACCCCTCCACTTT	CASSQVTGRSSPLHF
.	TRBV11-1	.	TRBJ1-1	TGTGCCAGCAGTAAGATTCTTGGGACTGAAGCTTTCTTT	CASSKILGTEAFF
TRBD2	TRBV11-2	.	TRBJ2-1	TGTGCCAGCAGCTTCGGGGGGATCGCGGGACCCCCCTACAATGAGCAGTTCTTC	CASSFGGIAGPPYNEQFF
.	TRBV11-2	few	TRBJ2-7	TGTGCCAGCAGCCCCCTCTTCGGGAGTCGGGAAAGCTCCTACGAGCAGTACTTC	CASSPLFGSRESSYEQYF
TRBD1	TRBV4-2	.	TRBJ2-1	TGTGCCAGCAGCCAAGATAGCTCCGGGACAGGGGAACCCGATGAGCAGTTCTTC	CASSQDSSGTGEPDEQFF
.	TRBV10-3	few	TRBJ2-7	TGTGCCATCCAAGACGCTGCCTACGAGCAGTACTTC	CAIQDAAYEQYF
TRBD1	TRBV20-1	.	TRBJ2-2	TGCAGTGCTAGAAGACAGGGGACATACACCGGGGAGCTGTTTTTT	CSARRQGTYTGELFF
.	TRBV6-2/TRBV6-3	many	TRBJ2-2	TGTGCCAGCAGGATGGGGGGGGCAGCGAACACCGGGGAGCTGTTTTTT	CASRMGGAANTGELFF
TRBD2	TRBV12-3/TRBV12-4	many	TRBJ2-7	TGTGCCAGCAGTTTACGTCCGGGACTAGCGGGGGCCACGTTCTCCTACGAGCAGTACTTC	CASSLRPGLAGATFSYEQYF
.	TRBV7-2	.	TRBJ2-2	TGTGCCAGCAGCTTAGAGCCAGGGGTTAACACCGGGGAGCTGTTTTTT	CASSLEPGVNTGELFF